This section outlines one T cell receptor (beta chain) sequence together with its context. Its antigen remains unidentified. These data come from a study of cytomegalovirus exposure and HLA in healthy donors. As for the study in general: Approximately 85 million unique TCRs from HLA-typed donors were held in an early data release.

The PCR was carried out with 60 Vbeta primers and 13 Jbeta primers. Generated by immunoSEQ multiplex PCR, the TCRdb table keeps only in-frame clones and is missing some. The sample has 100,000 to 150,000 clones; roughly 82% are singletons. There are 17 residues in the CDR3. The V end lost 6 bases, the J end lost 0 bases, and 16 bases lay between the germline ends. The germline V gene has CDR1 SGHRS and CDR2 YFSETQ. Findings and limits, study-wide: V- and J-gene trimming in TCR beta was tied to a missense DCLRE1C variant by an analysis performed later. Evidence from a later analysis indicated that most CMV-associated TCR beta chains looked HLA-restricted.

The receptor was isolated from a human donor in good health. The gene calls are TRBV5-1 and TRBJ2-6; tentatively, D is TRBD1 (5 bases). Input material: PBMCs. As DNA, the CDR3 is TGCGCCAGCACGACAGCCAAAATGAACTCTGGGGCCAACGTCCTGACTTTC. It encodes CASTTAKMNSGANVLTF.